This TCR beta chain was identified in a study of blood T cell repertoires in COVID-19. Study-level information: Sites in the United States, Italy and Spain provided acute and convalescent COVID-19 samples.

As processed by the authors: Reference gene primer amplification gave estimated nucleated cell counts. The table came from immunoSEQ multiplex PCR; TCRdb's copy has only in-frame clones and leaves some out. The V and J calls and the clone size are those of that table, but D and trimming were determined from the DNA. Found here are about 34,000 clones, 75% of them singletons; the top ten hold 14% to 15%. This TCR derives from a man older than 75 with active or convalescent COVID-19. The sample was peripheral blood.

The CDR3 is CASSVREYPYEQYF. The CDR3 nucleotides read TGTGCCAGCAGCGTCCGGGAATATCCCTACGAGCAGTACTTC. The chain links TRBV7-9 to TRBJ2-7, with D tentatively TRBD2 (5 bases). V was clipped by 5 bases and J by 2 bases, with 13 bases between them. Germline CDR1 is SEHNR and CDR2 is FQNEAQ (reference sequence). The CDR3 sequence is 14 residues long.